This T cell receptor beta chain emerged from a study of shared clonotypes between healthy human individuals. In the naive CD8 group, cells lacked CD45RO and were positively selected for CCR7, so terminally differentiated effector memory CD45RA+ cells were left out. CDR3 length equals 12 residues. Germline loops: CDR1 KGHSH, CDR2 LQKENI. Trimming cost V 3 bases and J 8 bases; bases outside gene matches: 3. Assay runs were performed at deep level. TCRdb's copy holds only in-frame clones and misses some; the assay was immunoSEQ multiplex PCR. The table records about 580,000 clones, 95% to 98% of them present only once.

The sample taken for sequencing was naive CD8+ T cells sorted from blood. The chain has TRBV18 and TRBJ1-2; 7 positions agree with TRBD1. The receptor's source is a man aged 25-45 years in good health. The CDR3 protein is CASSPGQTGYTF. The DNA for the CDR3 is TGTGCCAGCTCACCGGGACAGACGGGCTACACCTTC.